The rows below give T cell receptor beta chains drawn from one sample of a study of cytomegalovirus exposure and HLA in healthy donors. The table came from immunoSEQ multiplex PCR; TCRdb's copy has only in-frame clones and leaves some out. The sample records over 200,000 clones, 85% to 90% being singletons. Sequenced: PBMCs. These receptor sequences come from a human donor in good health. Both conserved end residues are part of each CDR3. D genes are given only for firm matches. Rows may omit the clone size; those that give it use once, few, many or a size class.

once TRBJ1-6 . TRBV5-1 TGCGCCAGCAGCTGGACATCGACCAATTCACCCCTCCACTTT CASSWTSTNSPLHF
few TRBJ2-1 TRBD1 TRBV6-6 TGTGCCAGCAGTTCGGGGACAGAGTCTTACAATGAGCAGTTCTTC CASSSGTESYNEQFF
. TRBJ2-5 . TRBV27 TGTGCCAGCAGTAACCGACTATATCCTAAAGAGACCCAGTACTTC CASSNRLYPKETQYF
few TRBJ2-5 . TRBV5-6 TGTGCCAGCAGACCCTGGGGAGGCAGTGGGGGCCAAGAGACCCAGTACTTC CASRPWGGSGGQETQYF
. TRBJ2-1 TRBD1 TRBV2 TGTGCCAGCAGCAGGAACCTTCAGACAGGGGGCTCCTACAATGAGCAGTTCTTC CASSRNLQTGGSYNEQFF
. TRBJ1-2 . TRBV6-4 TGTGCCAGCAGTGACAGGGGCAGTGGTGGCTACACCTTC CASSDRGSGGYTF
once TRBJ2-5 TRBD2 TRBV14 TGTGCCAGCAGCCAACGCTGGACTAGCGTGGGGTACCAAGAGACCCAGTACTTC CASSQRWTSVGYQETQYF
. TRBJ2-5 . TRBV11-3 TGTGCCAGCAGCCTAGGGGGGACTTTACAAGAGACCCAGTACTTC CASSLGGTLQETQYF
. TRBJ1-2 . TRBV6-6 TGTGCCAGCAGCTCTGGAGGGCGCATTGGTAATGGCTACACCTTC CASSSGGRIGNGYTF
. TRBJ2-2 TRBD2 TRBV4-3 TGCGCCAGCAGCCAAGATTTGGGACTAGCGGGAGTTGTCACCGGGGAGCTGTTTTTT CASSQDLGLAGVVTGELFF
. TRBJ2-1 TRBD2 TRBV7-6 TGTGCCAGCACCACACTAGCGGGGACAAATGAGCAGTTCTTC CASTTLAGTNEQFF
. TRBJ2-7 . TRBV19 TGTGCCAGTAGTATTGGGTTGGGGGGAGGCCACGAGCAGTACTTC CASSIGLGGGHEQYF
. TRBJ2-5 . TRBV10-2 TGCGCCAGCAGGGCAGACACCCAAGAGACCCAGTACTTC CASRADTQETQYF
. TRBJ1-5 TRBD1 TRBV6-5 TGTGCCAGCAGTTCGACGGACAGGGGTGAACAGCCCCAGCATTTT CASSSTDRGEQPQHF
. TRBJ1-2 . TRBV6-5 TGTGCCAGCAGTTACAACCCAGACATACCCTATGGCTACACCTTC CASSYNPDIPYGYTF
once TRBJ2-5 TRBD1 TRBV30 TGTGCCTGGACGCTAGGGGGCGGGCAGACCCAGTACTTC CAWTLGGGQTQYF
. TRBJ1-1 . TRBV5-1 TGCGCCAGCAGCTTGGAGCGGAGGAGGGATCTGTTCACTGAAGCTTTCTTT CASSLERRRDLFTEAFF
. TRBJ2-3 TRBD2 TRBV6-1 TGTGCCAGCAGTGAATGGACGGGAGGGGATACGCAGTATTTT CASSEWTGGDTQYF
once TRBJ2-3 . TRBV6-5 TGTGCCAGCAGTTACACGGACTACAGCACAGATACGCAGTATTTT CASSYTDYSTDTQYF
few TRBJ1-6 TRBD1 TRBV28 TGTGCCAGCAGTCGAGGGACAGGGGGGAATTCACCCCTCCACTTT CASSRGTGGNSPLHF
. TRBJ1-4 TRBD1 TRBV7-8 TGTGCCAGCAGCTCGTCGCCGGGACAGCCAAATGAAAAACTGTTTTTT CASSSSPGQPNEKLFF
few TRBJ2-5 . TRBV2 TGTGCCAGCAGACCCGACAGTTTACGAGAGACCCAGTACTTC CASRPDSLRETQYF
. TRBJ1-2 . TRBV5-1 TGCGCCAGCAGCCCTGGTGCGGTGATGGGATTGACTAATGGCTACACCTTC CASSPGAVMGLTNGYTF
. TRBJ1-4 . TRBV5-4 TGTGCCAGCAGCTTGACAACAACTAATGAAAAACTGTTTTTT CASSLTTTNEKLFF
. TRBJ2-5 TRBD2 TRBV6-5 TGTGCCAGCAGAGCGGGTAGCGGGAGGGAGACCCAGTACTTC CASRAGSGRETQYF
once TRBJ1-1 TRBD1 TRBV7-3 TGTGCCAGCAGGCTAACAGGGGGCCCCTTGAACACTGAAGCTTTCTTT CASRLTGGPLNTEAFF
. TRBJ1-2 TRBD1 TRBV6-1 TGTGCCAGCAGTGAAGCCAGACAGGGTCTAATGAGGGGCTACACCTTC CASSEARQGLMRGYTF
. TRBJ2-1 . TRBV9 TGTGCCAGCAGCATAGGTCGTCAGGGGAAAACCTGGCCCAACCCCTACAATGAGCAGTTCTTC CASSIGRQGKTWPNPYNEQFF
. TRBJ2-1 TRBD2 TRBV7-9 TGTGCCAGCAGCCTCCAAGCGGGAGGATCCTACAATGAGCAGTTCTTC CASSLQAGGSYNEQFF
. TRBJ2-7 TRBD2 TRBV7-2 TGTGCCAGCAGCTTGGAGCCGGGGGGTTCCTACGAGCAGTACTTC CASSLEPGGSYEQYF
. TRBJ2-1 TRBD1 TRBV28 TGTGCCAGCAGACGGACCGGGACAGGGTCCTACAATGAGCAGTTCTTC CASRRTGTGSYNEQFF
. TRBJ2-3 . TRBV6-5 TGTGCCAGCAGCCATGGAGGGGGCACAGATACGCAGTATTTT CASSHGGGTDTQYF
. TRBJ1-2 TRBD1 TRBV6-1 TGTGCCAGCAGTGCGCGACAGGGAAACTATGGCTACACCTTC CASSARQGNYGYTF
. TRBJ2-1 TRBD1 TRBV6-5 TGTGCCAGCAGTCTGACGGGACAGCCATTCTTTGAGCAGTTCTTC CASSLTGQPFFEQFF
. TRBJ2-1 . TRBV19 TGTGCCAGTAGCGCGGTGTGGAGGGGCCACAATGAGCAGTTCTTC CASSAVWRGHNEQFF
. TRBJ2-7 TRBD2 TRBV7-9 TGTGCCAGCAGCGAACTAGCGGGAGTCCACGAGCAGTACTTC CASSELAGVHEQYF
few TRBJ2-7 TRBD2 TRBV4-3 TGCGCCAGCAGCCAACCACGACTAGCGGGAGTTCTCGAGCAGTACTTC CASSQPRLAGVLEQYF
. TRBJ1-5 TRBD1 TRBV30 TGTGCCTGGAGAATACCGGGACAGGATTATCAGCCCCAGCATTTT CAWRIPGQDYQPQHF
. TRBJ2-7 . TRBV4-3 TGCGCCAGCAGCCCCTCGGGAGCTAGCGCTTCCTACGAGCAGTACTTC CASSPSGASASYEQYF
. TRBJ2-7 TRBD2 TRBV7-8 TGTGCCAGCAGCCCGAGGACTAGCGGTAACTCCTACGAGCAGTACTTC CASSPRTSGNSYEQYF
. TRBJ2-2 TRBD2 TRBV7-6 TGTGCCAGCACCGGGAGGGCCTTCGGCGGGGAGCTGTTTTTT CASTGRAFGGELFF
. TRBJ1-3 . TRBV4-3 TGCGCCAGCAGCCAAGATCCCAGGAACTCTGGAAACACCATATATTTT CASSQDPRNSGNTIYF
. TRBJ1-4 . TRBV7-9 TGTGCCAGCAGCTTAGGGTCGTCGGGGGCAACTAATGAAAAACTGTTTTTT CASSLGSSGATNEKLFF
. TRBJ1-2 TRBD1 TRBV6-5 TGTGCCAGCAGCCTAGGGGGACAGGGGGTGGGAGGCTACACCTTC CASSLGGQGVGGYTF
. TRBJ2-3 . TRBV6-1 TGTGCCAGCAGTGTCGGGACTAGCACAGATACGCAGTATTTT CASSVGTSTDTQYF
few TRBJ2-7 TRBD2 TRBV9 TGTGCCAGCAGCGTACTAGCGGGAGCCTACGAGCAGTACTTC CASSVLAGAYEQYF
. TRBJ2-5 . TRBV29-1 TGCAGCGTTGTTTTGTTGGGAGAAGAGACCCAGTACTTC CSVVLLGEETQYF
once TRBJ1-3 . TRBV7-9 TGTGCCAGCAGCTTAGGTAGTTCGAACACCATATATTTT CASSLGSSNTIYF
. TRBJ2-3 TRBD2 TRBV4-3 TGCGCCAGCAGCCAAGGGACAATAGCGGGAGGGACAGATACGCAGTATTTT CASSQGTIAGGTDTQYF
. TRBJ1-1 TRBD1 TRBV2 TGTGCCAGCAGTGGATCTGCTCGACAGGGAAGTCCGGACACTGAAGCTTTCTTT CASSGSARQGSPDTEAFF
. TRBJ2-5 TRBD2 TRBV5-1 TGCGCCAGCACTAGGGCTAGCGGGAGTGAGGAGACCCAGTACTTC CASTRASGSEETQYF
few TRBJ1-2 TRBD1 TRBV5-1 TGCGCCAGCAGCCCGGACAGGGCTGGCTATGGCTACACCTTC CASSPDRAGYGYTF
. TRBJ2-7 TRBD1 TRBV5-4 TGTGCCAGCAGCTTAAAGGCCACAGGGGCCTACGAGCAGTACTTC CASSLKATGAYEQYF
. TRBJ1-1 . TRBV19 TGTGCCTGCCGGGTACAGGGTAGGGGTACTGAAGCTTTCTTT CACRVQGRGTEAFF
. TRBJ2-7 TRBD2 TRBV7-9 TGTGCCAGCAGCTTAGGTACTGGGACTAGCGGGAGGCATCCCGAGCAGTACTTC CASSLGTGTSGRHPEQYF
. TRBJ2-1 TRBD2 TRBV5-4 TGTGCCAGCAGCTGGGGATTAGCGGGAAACTACAATGAGCAGTTCTTC CASSWGLAGNYNEQFF
. TRBJ2-2 . TRBV7-6 TGTGCCAGCAGCTTCCCACCATCTCTCGCAGGGGCCGGGGAGCTGTTTTTT CASSFPPSLAGAGELFF